This TCR beta chain was retrieved from a study of identical twins' blood T cells. This clonotype was counted many times. Its target is unknown. Trimming left V 0 bases short and J 5 bases short, with 13 bases between. The CDR3 contains 14 residues. Germline lookup yields CDR1 DFQATT and CDR2 SNEGSKA (reference sequence). Study results and caveats: Even for out-of-frame TCRbeta, twins reportedly shared V gene usage much more than unrelated donors.

Each CDR3 protein is one row after TCRdb ran MiXCR on the 5' RACE reads. In the table there are roughly 380,000 distinct CDR3 sequences, roughly 30% of which are singletons. The sample comprised PBMCs. This clonotype was obtained from a woman aged 18-49 years in good health. The chain joins TRBV20-1 to TRBJ1-1; D perhaps matches TRBD1 (5 bases). DNA for the CDR3: TGCAGTGCTAGAGATTGGGGGGTTTGGACTGAAGCTTTCTTT. This gives the protein CSARDWGVWTEAFF.